One TCR beta chain is described in this entry. Other nucleotide sequences in the sample specify the same CDR3. Over several immunoSEQ plates, each subset's genomic DNA was distributed in even portions. Source study methods: Filtering of immunoSEQ junctional sequences could not match full-length read filtering. Sequencing used immunoSEQ multiplex PCR; TCRdb keeps in-frame clones, though not all of them. That table gives V, J and clone size, and the DNA gave D and trimming. Altogether fewer than 1.8 million clones are present, approximately 98.5% being singletons, with the ten largest covering 0.36%. The donors, healthy adults who were HIV-negative, had experienced no recent acute infections or vaccinations. The data originate from a study of shared clonotypes between healthy human individuals. For the study at large: Contributing individuals were a couple of females and a few males aged 18 to 49.

V dropped 4 bases and J dropped 2; count of bases not matched to a gene: 3. Germline V gives CDR1 SGHRS, CDR2 YFSETQ. The CDR3 contains 14 residues. The chain employs TRBV5-1 and TRBJ2-7, with 10 positions matching TRBD1. This TCR was recovered from a man aged 25 to 40 in good health. The sample was naive CD4+ T cells sorted from blood. Subset specified: CD45RA+ positively selected. CDR3 amino acids: CASSLTGGTYEQYF. CDR3 nucleotides: TGCGCCAGCAGCCTGACAGGGGGCACCTACGAGCAGTACTTC.